These T cell receptor beta chains were read from a single sample in a study of human T cells and chemical hapten exposure. TCRdb used MiXCR to reprocess the RACE reads, holding one entry per CDR3 protein. The data show tens of thousands of distinct CDR3 sequences, with approximately 9.9% seen just once and about 15% held by the top ten. This specimen was whole blood, taken in connection with sensitization to the hapten diphenylcyclopropenone (DPC). The receptors were sampled from a woman aged 40 to 50 with alopecia areata. Some clones in this sample may be carry-over from other donors' samples. The CDR3 runs from the conserved cysteine through the conserved F or W. Each record gives: V gene, clone size, J gene, D gene, CDR3 DNA, CDR3 protein. The D gene is left open where the match is weak. Some rows mark clone size as missing; the rest say once, few, many or name a class of expanded clone.

TRBV28	few	TRBJ2-7	TRBD2	TGTGCCAGCAGTTTATTTGGGACTAGCGGGAGCTACGAGCAGTACTTC	CASSLFGTSGSYEQYF
TRBV27	many	TRBJ2-7	NA	TGTGCCAGCAGTTTATCGAGCGCGGTCTTCTACGAGCAGTACTTC	CASSLSSAVFYEQYF
TRBV6-2/TRBV6-3	NA	TRBJ2-3	TRBD2	TGTGCCGGCAGTTACTCGTTGAGGCGGACTAGCGCAGAAGCGAGCACAGATACGCAGTATTTT	CAGSYSLRRTSAEASTDTQYF
TRBV7-2	NA	TRBJ2-5	NA	TGTGCCAGCAGCTCGGGACGGTGGGTAGAGACCCAGTACTTC	CASSSGRWVETQYF
TRBV28	few	TRBJ1-1	NA	TGTGCCAGCAGGGTAGGGGCCGGGGAGGCTTTCTTT	CASRVGAGEAFF
TRBV5-1	many	TRBJ1-1	NA	TGCGCCAGCAGCATTCAGGCAGAGAACACTGAAGCTTTCTTT	CASSIQAENTEAFF
TRBV4-1	NA	TRBJ2-3	NA	TGCGCCAGCAGCCAAGACCCCGGGTCCCTCTCCCATACGCAGTATTTT	CASSQDPGSLSHTQYF
TRBV2	many	TRBJ2-7	NA	TGTGCCAGCAGCGGAAGGGGGGGACAGTTGAACGAGCAGTACTTC	CASSGRGGQLNEQYF
TRBV19	few	TRBJ1-2	NA	TGTGCCAGTAGTACTCTTCGGTCAGCCTCCAGCTACACCTTC	CASSTLRSASSYTF
TRBV6-2/TRBV6-3	many	TRBJ1-1	NA	TGTGCCAGCAGTCCAGACCTAGTGAGAAACACTGAAGCTTTCTTT	CASSPDLVRNTEAFF
TRBV6-2/TRBV6-3	NA	TRBJ2-7	TRBD2	TGTGCCAGCAGTTACACGCTAGCGGTTTCCTCCTCCTACGAGCAGTACTTC	CASSYTLAVSSSYEQYF
TRBV5-1	many	TRBJ1-5	NA	TGCGCCAGCAGCTTGGGTGGGGTGGATCAGCCCCAGCATTTT	CASSLGGVDQPQHF
TRBV4-1	many	TRBJ2-7	NA	TGCGCCAGCAGCCAAGACACCGGATACTACGAGCAGTACTTC	CASSQDTGYYEQYF
TRBV6-2/TRBV6-3	many	TRBJ2-7	NA	TGTGCCAGCAGGAACCAAGGGGGTTACGAGCAGTACTTC	CASRNQGGYEQYF
TRBV4-3	few	TRBJ1-5	NA	TGCGCCAGCAGCCAAGATCCGGCGGGAAATCAGCCCCAGCATTTT	CASSQDPAGNQPQHF
TRBV6-6	NA	TRBJ1-3	NA	TGTGCCAGCAGTTACTTGTTTGGTTCGCCCATATATTTT	CASSYLFGSPIYF
TRBV6-1	NA	TRBJ2-3	NA	TGTGCCAGCAGTGAAGCATCGGGCAGCACAGATACGCAGTATTTT	CASSEASGSTDTQYF
TRBV6-2/TRBV6-3	many	TRBJ1-1	TRBD1	TGTGCCAGCAGCCTACAGGGGGCCGCTGAAGCTTTCTTT	CASSLQGAAEAFF
TRBV20-1	many	TRBJ2-7	NA	TGCAGTGCTAGAGATGAGGTGCGCTCCTACGAGCAGTACTTC	CSARDEVRSYEQYF
TRBV12-3/TRBV12-4	few	TRBJ1-5	TRBD1	TGTGCCAGCACGGGGACAGTCAATCAGCCCCAGCATTTT	CASTGTVNQPQHF
TRBV20-1	NA	TRBJ2-3	NA	TGCAGTGCTCCAAAGGGGGGGGCAGATACGCAGTATTTT	CSAPKGGADTQYF